This record covers a single T cell receptor beta chain. What this receptor recognizes is not known. No base qualities exist here, and no much larger clone lies one base off it. The sample is drawn from a study of OX40 agonist ivuxolimab in advanced cancers. A note on the overall study: Ivuxolimab was an agonistic, fully human IgG2 monoclonal antibody directed against OX40 (CD134), a costimulatory receptor. The monotherapy dose-escalation portion (N ≈ 55 patients) of the phase I ivuxolimab trial is reported in the paper. Among the 52 dose-escalation patients, about 20 had hepatocellular carcinoma, approximately 15 melanoma, 9 renal cell carcinoma and 9 head and neck cancer. Patients were allowed to have had prior anti-PD-1, anti-PD-L1 or anti-CTLA-4 therapy, and 40% of the dose-escalation patients had previously received checkpoint inhibitors. Intravenous ivuxolimab was administered to patients every 2 weeks at six dose levels: 0.01, 0.1, 0.3, 1.5, 3 and 10 mg/kg. Three dose-escalation patients achieved partial responses, one with hepatocellular carcinoma and two with cutaneous melanoma. The dose-escalation cohort was roughly 83% male with a mean age of approximately 59 years, ranging from roughly 20 to 85. Peripheral TCRbeta sequencing aimed to test whether ivuxolimab altered TCR sequence diversity and caused clonal T-cell expansion.

Findings and caveats that apply to the study as a whole: Low levels of normalized T-cell clonal expansion were also seen in some patients who did not respond. In the 0.1-3.0 mg/kg groups, partial responders had among the lowest normalized peripheral clonal expansion, particularly in CD8+ T cells. After ivuxolimab, CD8+ T cells had more expanded clones than CD4+ T cells on average. Clonal expansion of both CD4+ and CD8+ blood T cells was observed from baseline to week 6 at doses 0.1 to 3.0 mg/kg. Which antigens the clonally expanded peripheral T cells were specific for was not determined.

From V the trimming removes 2 bases and from J it removes 7 bases, while the gene matches leave 4 bases of the junction unaccounted for. Spanning cysteine to phenylalanine, the CDR3 consists of 15 amino acids. This entry keeps only the CDR3 DNA: 45 bases, framed from base 1. The germline V gene (reference sequence) provides CDR1 SEHNR and CDR2 FQNEAQ. Genomic DNA was extracted from sorted cells for sequencing of the TCRbeta CDR3 region. The immunoSEQ Assay was used to sequence the TCRbeta CDR3 regions. Imported from immuneACCESS, the table was reduced by TCRdb to in-frame sequences with V and J called. These copies leave out some clones; in studies compared against another copy, an unresolved V gene accounts for under half, and the cause of the remainder is not known. This sample is represented by over 75,000 clones; roughly 90% of them were singletons. The top ten clonotypes cover 0.3% to 0.4% of the sample.

The trial excluded patients who had a history of autoimmune disease or who were on systemic immunosuppression. In every dose cohort, peripheral blood was drawn for TCR sequencing at baseline, cycle 4 day 1, and cycle 7 day 1. Samples came from an open-label, multicenter, first-in-human phase I dose-escalation trial of ivuxolimab. Adults with locally advanced or metastatic melanoma, renal cell, hepatocellular, or head and neck squamous cell carcinoma were enrolled in the trial. Before TCR sequencing, CD4+ T cells and CD8+ T cells were sorted from peripheral blood as separate populations. Specimen: CD4+ or CD8+ T cells sorted from blood, collected in a trial of the OX40 agonist ivuxolimab. The source of this sequence is an adult with an advanced solid tumor such as melanoma, head and neck, liver or kidney cancer. The rearrangement joined TRBV7-9 to TRBJ2-2; the junction holds 10 bases that match TRBD2. The CDR3 reads as follows: CASSLPGLAFGELFF. At the DNA level, the sequence is TGTGCCAGCAGCTTACCGGGACTAGCGTTCGGGGAGCTGTTTTTT.